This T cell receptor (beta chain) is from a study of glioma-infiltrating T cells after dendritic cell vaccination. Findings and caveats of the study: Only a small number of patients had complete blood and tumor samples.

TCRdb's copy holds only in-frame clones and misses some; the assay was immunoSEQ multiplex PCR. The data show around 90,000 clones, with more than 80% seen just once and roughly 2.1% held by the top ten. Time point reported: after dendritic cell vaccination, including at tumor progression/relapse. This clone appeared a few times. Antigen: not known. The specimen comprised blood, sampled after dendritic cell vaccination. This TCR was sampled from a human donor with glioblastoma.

CDR3 DNA sequence: TGTGCCAGCAGTTTGGGGCAGCCCTACGAGCAGTACTTC. Amino acids: CASSLGQPYEQYF. The V and J genes are TRBV28 and TRBJ2-7; D perhaps matches TRBD1 (5 bases). This CDR3 is 13 amino acids long. CDR1 and CDR2 from the germline V gene are MDHEN and SYDVKM. V dropped 3 bases and J dropped 2 bases, with 8 bases sitting between them.